Here is one T cell receptor beta chain with its context. In the study's own analysis: Estimated nucleated cell counts came from reference gene primer amplification. This table comes from immunoSEQ multiplex PCR, and its TCRdb copy is limited to in-frame clones, with some not included. V and J calls and clone size are given by that table; D and trimming were obtained from the DNA. This table holds 20,000 to 30,000 clones, nearly 90% found once. The trim removed 3 bases at V and 2 bases at J, leaving 9 bases unmatched. Germline V lookup: CDR1 SGHRS, CDR2 YFSETQ. The CDR3 sequence is 17 residues long. These data are taken from a study of blood T cell repertoires in COVID-19. At the level of the study: Sites in the United States, Italy and Spain provided acute and convalescent COVID-19 samples. The analysed material was cDNA or gDNA that came from T cells, B-cell-depleted T cells, or PBMCs.

V is TRBV5-1 and J is TRBJ2-1; 9 bases agree with TRBD2. The source material was peripheral blood. The receptor comes from a woman between 55 and 75 years old with active COVID-19. This CDR3 reads CASSSGLASGTYNEQFF. The CDR3 region has the DNA TGCGCCAGCAGCTCGGGACTAGCTTCGGGGACCTACAATGAGCAGTTCTTC.